The 12 T cell receptor beta chains in this list originate from one sample, sequenced in a study of beta chain features in type 1 diabetes. The study, taken as a whole, reports: Shorter TCRB CDR3s, moderately but significantly so, marked every one of the four CD4+ subsets in Type 1 diabetes patients.

No antigen has been assigned to these receptors. Expressed TCRB transcripts were sequenced because the entire RNA isolate underwent reverse transcription. Clones were read by immunoSEQ multiplex PCR, and TCRdb kept only the in-frame ones, dropping some. The sample lists 200,000 to 250,000 clones, about 15% occurring once. What was sequenced was naive CD4+ T cells from blood. The receptors stem from a man aged 25 to 40 with type 1 diabetes.

The chain links TRBV10-3 to TRBJ2-5, with D possibly being TRBD2 (5 bases). The CDR3 sequence is 13 residues long. Germline V gene sequence: CDR1 ENHRY, CDR2 SYGVKD. The V end was cut by 6 bases, the J end by 3 bases, with 11 bases between. CDR3 in amino acids: CAISGVTKETQYF. The DNA of the CDR3 is TGTGCCATCAGCGGGGTGACGAAAGAGACCCAGTACTTC.

Only a few counts were recorded for this clone. The chain has TRBV9 and TRBJ2-5; 7 bases fit TRBD1. Trimming took 0 bases from V and 5 from J; bases not matched to a gene: 10. The CDR3 covers 16 residues. The V gene's germline CDR1 is SGDLS and CDR2 YYNGEE. CDR3 amino acids: CASSVGDRARRETQYF. In DNA, the CDR3 is TGTGCCAGCAGCGTAGGCGACAGGGCCCGTCGGGAGACCCAGTACTTC. The complete variable domain, with remaining parts taken from reference TRBV9 and TRBJ2-5, reads DSGVTQTPKHLITATGQRVTLRCSPRSGDLSVYWYQQSLDQGLQFLIQYYNGEERAKGNILERFSAQQFPDLHSELNLSSLELGDSALYFCASSVGDRARRETQYFGPGTRLLVL.

This clone was recorded a few times. The rearrangement links TRBV19 to TRBJ2-5; 7 bases map to TRBD1. This CDR3 region has 17 residues. V gave up 5 bases and J gave up 0 bases; unmatched junction bases: 12. From germline, CDR1 is LNHDA and CDR2 SQIVND (reference sequence). CDR3 sequence reads: CASSPSSGTAYQETQYF. The CDR3 DNA reads TGTGCCAGTAGTCCCTCTTCGGGGACAGCGTACCAAGAGACCCAGTACTTC.

This clone was counted a few times. The rearrangement uses TRBV2 and TRBJ2-2; D ambiguous. With 2 bases removed from V and 1 base from J, the gap between germline ends came to 5 bases. Germline CDR1 reads SNHLY; CDR2 reads FYNNEI. The CDR3 length is 14 residues. CDR3 in DNA: TGTGCCAGCAGTGAAATGCGGAACACCGGGGAGCTGTTTTTT. Protein: CASSEMRNTGELFF.

This sequence joins TRBV28 and TRBJ1-1; possibly TRBD1 for D (5 bases). This CDR3 comprises 13 residues. Per the germline V gene, CDR1 is MDHEN and CDR2 is SYDVKM. The V gene lost 4 bases and the J gene lost 5 bases, with 11 bases spanning the gap. The DNA of the CDR3 is TGTGCCAGCAGTTCCCCAGGGCGGACTGAAGCTTTCTTT. Translating gives CASSSPGRTEAFF.

J is TRBJ1-5 and V is TRBV7-6; TRBD1 agrees at 8 bases. The V and J ends lost 1 base and 6 bases, in that order; junction bases with no gene match: 14. Germline V gene sequence: CDR1 SGHVS, CDR2 FNYEAQ. The CDR3 is 18 residues long. The CDR3 bases are TGTGCCAGCAGCTTAGATCGAGGGTCAGGGACAGGCTTTCAGCCCCAGCATTTT. Translated, it gives CASSLDRGSGTGFQPQHF.

The CDR3 sequence is CASSPLAGGSPDTQYF. The CDR3 DNA is TGTGCCAGCTCACCTTTAGCGGGAGGTTCACCCGATACGCAGTATTTT. The chain links TRBV18 to TRBJ2-3, with 10 bases fitting TRBD2. The CDR3 is 16 amino acids. Germline V gives CDR1 KGHSH, CDR2 LQKENI. The junction had 9 bases not matched to a gene; V was cut back by 3 bases and J by 6 bases.

V and J are TRBV18 and TRBJ2-2; the D gene is possibly TRBD2 (6 bases). Deletions cut 2 bases from V and 8 bases from J, with 12 bases between. Germline CDR1 reads KGHSH; CDR2 reads LQKENI. The CDR3 is 14 residues long. DNA for the CDR3: TGTGCCAGCTCACCAGCTAGCGCCCAGGGGGAGCTGTTTTTT. Protein sequence: CASSPASAQGELFF.

The sample holds a few counts of this clone. The chain carries TRBV9 and TRBJ2-2; no clear D gene. Trimming removed 1 base from V and 6 bases from J, with 7 bases in between. Germline V gene data show CDR1 as SGDLS and CDR2 as YYNGEE. The length of the CDR3 is 13 residues. The CDR3 spells CASSVQAPGELFF. CDR3 nucleotide sequence: TGTGCCAGCAGCGTACAAGCGCCCGGGGAGCTGTTTTTT.

The rearrangement joins TRBV2 to TRBJ2-1; D is ambiguous. Germline V gene data show CDR1 as SNHLY and CDR2 as FYNNEI. Trimming removed 6 bases from V and 0 bases from J, with 6 bases in between. The CDR3 sequence is 13 residues long. CDR3 sequence reads: CASRSISYNEQFF. The CDR3 nucleotides are TGTGCCAGCAGGTCAATCTCCTACAATGAGCAGTTCTTC. Combining the CDR3 with reference TRBV2 and TRBJ2-1 gives the whole variable domain EPEVTQTPSHQVTQMGQEVILRCVPISNHLYFYWYRQILGQKVEFLVSFYNNEISEKSEIFDDQFSVERPDGSNFTLKIRSTKLEDSAMYFCASRSISYNEQFFGPGTRLTVL.

This clone has more than one count but fewer than ten. V gene TRBV18 combines with J gene TRBJ1-2; D might be TRBD1 (6 bases). The V gene's germline CDR1 is KGHSH and CDR2 LQKENI. V lost 5 bases, J lost 7 bases, and 17 bases lay in between. The CDR3 extends over 14 amino acids. The CDR3 reads CASSDDRQGRGYTF. The DNA for the CDR3 is TGTGCCAGCTCAGACGACAGGCAGGGTCGTGGCTACACCTTC.

This clone was recorded a few times. The chain has TRBV7-9 and TRBJ2-7; a weak D match, TRBD2 (5 bases). Between the trimmed V and J ends, which lost 5 bases and 2 bases, there was a span of 16 bases. The CDR3 runs 15 residues. CDR1 is SEHNR and CDR2 is FQNEAQ in the germline V gene (reference sequence). In nucleotides, the CDR3 is TGTGCCAGCAGCCGGACTGCCGGGCTGCCCTACGAGCAGTACTTC. The encoded protein is CASSRTAGLPYEQYF.